This passage covers 5 T cell receptor beta chains from one sample sequenced in a study of post-analysis software for immune sequencing data. General study findings and limits: Patients carried five TRBV segments more frequently than controls did, and TRBV5-6, TRBV5-1 and TRBV20-1 were among them.

Their antigens remain unidentified. Carried by the TCR beta cDNA libraries were unique molecular identifiers. One entry per CDR3 protein, called by TCRdb with MiXCR from the PCR reads. The table has about 820,000 distinct CDR3 sequences, about 53% seen once. Material for sequencing was blood. The receptors originated from a girl between 10 and 17 years old with multiple sclerosis.

V and J are TRBV7-9 and TRBJ2-5; TRBD1 matches 9 bases. Germline V gene data show CDR1 as SEHNR and CDR2 as FQNEAQ (reference sequence). The V and J ends lost 4 bases and 2 bases, in that order; junction bases with no gene match: 8. The CDR3 covers 16 residues. As DNA, the CDR3 is TGTGCCAGCAGCTCCCGGACAGGGGCGTTTCAAGAGACCCAGTACTTC. It encodes CASSSRTGAFQETQYF.

The chain carries TRBV12-3 or TRBV12-4 and TRBJ1-1; D remains ambiguous. Trimming took off 5 bases at V and 7 bases at J, with 17 bases between the two ends. The CDR3 covers 14 residues. CDR3 region: CASSPLRNQNEAFF. The CDR3 coding sequence is TGTGCCAGCAGTCCTCTGCGTAACCAAAATGAAGCTTTCTTT.

V and J are TRBV20-1 and TRBJ2-1, with 8 positions matching TRBD2. The CDR3 spans 16 residues. Germline CDR1 DFQATT, CDR2 SNEGSKA (reference sequence). The V and J ends lost 3 bases and 5 bases, in that order; junction bases with no gene match: 12. In DNA, the CDR3 is TGCAGTGCTAGCCCCCTCCTAGCGGGCATGAACAATGAGCAGTTCTTC. The encoded protein is CSASPLLAGMNNEQFF.

The chain joins TRBV5-6 to TRBJ1-5; a weak D match, TRBD1 (5 bases). The germline CDR1 and CDR2 sequences are SGHDT and YYEEEE. The CDR3 covers 16 residues. Trimming pared 3 bases from V and 1 base from J, leaving 14 bases between. CDR3 coding DNA: TGTGCCAGCAGCTCGGGACCGGGCACGAGCAATCAGCCCCAGCATTTT. Translated: CASSSGPGTSNQPQHF.

The V call is TRBV20-1, the J call TRBJ2-5, with 7 nucleotides matching TRBD2. The germline V gene has CDR1 DFQATT and CDR2 SNEGSKA (reference sequence). The CDR3 runs 14 residues. The ends lost 6 bases at V and 6 bases at J; junction bases unmatched: 13. In nucleotides, the CDR3 is TGCAGTGCCCCCATATTGCGGGAGTCAAAGACCCAGTACTTC. Amino acids: CSAPILRESKTQYF.